This T cell receptor (beta chain) is from a study of cytomegalovirus exposure and HLA in healthy donors. Comment on this clone: The antigen remains unidentified.

Profiling relied on immunoSEQ multiplex PCR, and the TCRdb table lists in-frame clones only, not all of them. Of 68,000 or so clones in the sample, 91% were seen once. Study-wide points: Specificity of a few CMV-associated chains for CMV antigens was verified in vitro. There were fewer than 200 TCR beta chains listed as cytomegalovirus-associated.

The V and J ends lost 5 bases and 6 bases, in that order; junction bases with no gene match: 7. The CDR3 totals 14 residues. Germline CDR1 and CDR2: MNHEY and SVGAGI. Material for sequencing was PBMCs. This chain links TRBV6-5 with TRBJ2-7, with 10 bases fitting TRBD1. The origin of this receptor is a man aged 18-30 years in good health and CMV-seronegative. The DNA for the CDR3 is TGTGCCAGCAGTACCCGGGACAGGGGAGGCGAGCAGTACTTC. It codes for CASSTRDRGGEQYF.